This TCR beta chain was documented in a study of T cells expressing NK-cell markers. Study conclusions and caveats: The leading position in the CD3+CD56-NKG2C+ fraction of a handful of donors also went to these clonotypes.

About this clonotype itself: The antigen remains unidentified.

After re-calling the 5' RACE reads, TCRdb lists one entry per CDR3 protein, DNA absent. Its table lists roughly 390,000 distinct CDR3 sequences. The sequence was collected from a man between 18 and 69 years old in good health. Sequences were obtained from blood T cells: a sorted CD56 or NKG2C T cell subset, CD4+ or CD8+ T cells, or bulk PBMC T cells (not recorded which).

This chain's CDR3 is CSVRDSPQETQYF. V usage is TRBV29-1 and J usage is TRBJ2-5; TCRdb lists TRBD1, though no DNA is available to test this call. Per the germline V gene, CDR1 is SQVTM and CDR2 is ANQGSEA. The CDR3 runs 13 residues.